Listed below are T cell receptor beta chains from one sample, sequenced in a study of shared clonotypes between healthy human individuals. Libraries were prepared by immunoSEQ multiplex PCR; TCRdb keeps only in-frame clonotypes and omits some of them. Of some 1.4 million clones in the sample, more than 95% were seen once. Sequenced sample: naive CD4+ T cells sorted from blood. The receptors shown here come from a man aged 25-45 years in good health. The CDR3 runs from the conserved cysteine through the conserved F or W. Fields, in order: J gene, D gene, clone size, CDR3 length, V gene, CDR3 DNA, CDR3 protein. The D gene is left open where the match is weak. Only some rows state a clone size, as once, few, many or a class for expanded clones.

J: TRBJ2-3; D: -; size: -; length: 14; V: TRBV7-9; DNA: TGTGCCAGCAGCTTAGGAGCGGTGGCAGATACGCAGTATTTT; CDR3: CASSLGAVADTQYF
J: TRBJ1-5; D: -; size: -; length: 14; V: TRBV6-1; DNA: TGTGCCAGCAGGTGGGGGGTGGGCAATCAGCCCCAGCATTTT; CDR3: CASRWGVGNQPQHF
J: TRBJ2-1; D: TRBD1; size: once; length: 16; V: TRBV5-4; DNA: TGTGCCAGCAGCTTGGGTGGGACAGGGGCCTACAATGAGCAGTTCTTC; CDR3: CASSLGGTGAYNEQFF
J: TRBJ2-7; D: TRBD1; size: -; length: 16; V: TRBV11-2; DNA: TGTGCCAGCAGCCCCCTCAGGGGGCGATCGATCCACGAGCAGTACTTC; CDR3: CASSPLRGRSIHEQYF
J: TRBJ2-1; D: TRBD2; size: -; length: 17; V: TRBV7-2; DNA: TGTGCCAGCAGACCTAGGCTGACTAGCGGCTCCTACAATGAGCAGTTCTTC; CDR3: CASRPRLTSGSYNEQFF
J: TRBJ2-3; D: TRBD2; size: -; length: 14; V: TRBV11-2; DNA: TGTGCCAGCTCCGGACTAGCTGGCACAGATACGCAGTATTTT; CDR3: CASSGLAGTDTQYF
J: TRBJ2-1; D: TRBD2; size: -; length: 19; V: TRBV15; DNA: TGTGCCACCAGCAGAGATTACTGGCGGACTAGCGGCTTTTACAATGAGCAGTTCTTC; CDR3: CATSRDYWRTSGFYNEQFF
J: TRBJ1-2; D: -; size: -; length: 15; V: TRBV28; DNA: TGTGCCAGCAGTTCCCACGTGGTACCTTACTATGGCTACACCTTC; CDR3: CASSSHVVPYYGYTF
J: TRBJ2-7; D: -; size: -; length: 18; V: TRBV7-9; DNA: TGTGCCAGCAGCCCCGGTAGTCGCGGGACGTACCCGACCTACGAGCAGTACTTC; CDR3: CASSPGSRGTYPTYEQYF
J: TRBJ1-2; D: -; size: -; length: 16; V: TRBV19; DNA: TGTGCCAGTAGTATAAGGCCCGGGGTAAGGGGCTATGGCTACACCTTC; CDR3: CASSIRPGVRGYGYTF
J: TRBJ2-7; D: TRBD1; size: -; length: 14; V: TRBV15; DNA: TGTGCCACCAGCAGACTTGACAGGGGCTACGAGCAGTACTTC; CDR3: CATSRLDRGYEQYF
J: TRBJ2-7; D: -; size: once; length: 12; V: TRBV28; DNA: TGTGCCAGCAGTTTATCAGGGAACGAGCAGTACTTC; CDR3: CASSLSGNEQYF
J: TRBJ2-3; D: -; size: -; length: 14; V: TRBV18; DNA: TGTGCCAGCTCACCTACAGCCAGCACAGATACGCAGTATTTT; CDR3: CASSPTASTDTQYF
J: TRBJ2-1; D: TRBD2; size: -; length: 17; V: TRBV27; DNA: TGTGCCAGCAGTTTATCGAGAGCGGGAGATCCCTACAATGAGCAGTTCTTC; CDR3: CASSLSRAGDPYNEQFF
J: TRBJ2-1; D: TRBD2; size: -; length: 15; V: TRBV27; DNA: TGTGCCAGCAGAGGACTAGCGGGAGTCTCGGATGAGCAGTTCTTC; CDR3: CASRGLAGVSDEQFF
J: TRBJ1-5; D: -; size: -; length: 14; V: TRBV10-3; DNA: TGTGCCATCAGTGACTGGGGGAGCAATCAGCCCCAGCATTTT; CDR3: CAISDWGSNQPQHF
J: TRBJ1-1; D: -; size: -; length: 17; V: TRBV25-1; DNA: TGTGCCAGCAGTGAATATCCCCCGACAGGACAGTGGACTGAAGCTTTCTTT; CDR3: CASSEYPPTGQWTEAFF
J: TRBJ1-5; D: -; size: -; length: 18; V: TRBV23-1; DNA: TGCGCCAGCAGTCAATCGTACCAATCGAGGGGCGGATTTCAGCCCCAGCATTTT; CDR3: CASSQSYQSRGGFQPQHF
J: TRBJ2-1; D: -; size: -; length: 13; V: TRBV11-2; DNA: TGTGCCAGCAGCTTAGATCTGGGGGTAAAGCAGTTCTTC; CDR3: CASSLDLGVKQFF
J: TRBJ2-1; D: -; size: -; length: 12; V: TRBV9; DNA: TGTGCCAGCAGCGTAGATCGGACAGAGCAGTTCTTC; CDR3: CASSVDRTEQFF
J: TRBJ1-1; D: -; size: -; length: 15; V: TRBV27; DNA: TGTGCCAGCAGCAGAGGAGCAGGAGGAAACACTGAAGCTTTCTTT; CDR3: CASSRGAGGNTEAFF
J: TRBJ2-7; D: TRBD2; size: -; length: 20; V: TRBV19; DNA: TGTGCCAGTAGTATAGATACTTCAGGGCCACCAGCGGGAGTCTCCTACGAGCAGTACTTC; CDR3: CASSIDTSGPPAGVSYEQYF
J: TRBJ1-3; D: -; size: -; length: 19; V: TRBV19; DNA: TGTGCCAGTAGTATTCCGGGGGCGCGGAGGATTACGACTGGAAACACCATATATTTT; CDR3: CASSIPGARRITTGNTIYF
J: TRBJ2-2; D: TRBD2; size: once; length: 16; V: TRBV27; DNA: TGTGCCAGCAGTACCCGACTAGCGGGAAGCTCCGGGGAGCTGTTTTTT; CDR3: CASSTRLAGSSGELFF
J: TRBJ2-1; D: -; size: -; length: 16; V: TRBV27; DNA: TGTGCCAGCAGGGACCGGGCGGCGAGCTCCTACAATGAGCAGTTCTTC; CDR3: CASRDRAASSYNEQFF
J: TRBJ2-7; D: -; size: -; length: 13; V: TRBV18; DNA: TGTGCCAGCTCAACCATCGGGGACTACGAGCAGTACTTC; CDR3: CASSTIGDYEQYF
J: TRBJ2-2; D: -; size: -; length: 14; V: TRBV7-8; DNA: TGTGCCAGCAGCTTAAATTGGAACACCGGGGAGCTGTTTTTT; CDR3: CASSLNWNTGELFF
J: TRBJ2-1; D: TRBD2; size: -; length: 15; V: TRBV18; DNA: TGTGCCAGCTCACCAGGACTAGCGGGAGACTTAGAGCAGTTCTTC; CDR3: CASSPGLAGDLEQFF
J: TRBJ2-2; D: -; size: -; length: 14; V: TRBV5-1; DNA: TGCGCCAGCAGCTTGGATGGGTCCACCGGGGAGCTGTTTTTT; CDR3: CASSLDGSTGELFF
J: TRBJ2-5; D: TRBD1; size: -; length: 15; V: TRBV28; DNA: TGTGCCATCACGGACAGGGGGCGTGACGGGGAGACCCAGTACTTC; CDR3: CAITDRGRDGETQYF
J: TRBJ2-5; D: -; size: -; length: 15; V: TRBV18; DNA: TGTGCCAGCTCACCTGCCGCCTGGGCACAAGAGACCCAGTACTTC; CDR3: CASSPAAWAQETQYF
J: TRBJ2-1; D: -; size: -; length: 14; V: TRBV2; DNA: TGTGCCAGCGTAAGGGGAGGTGACGACAATGAGCAGTTCTTC; CDR3: CASVRGGDDNEQFF
J: TRBJ2-3; D: -; size: -; length: 14; V: TRBV6-6; DNA: TGTGCCAGCAGTCTCGGAGGTGTGATAGATACGCAGTATTTT; CDR3: CASSLGGVIDTQYF
J: TRBJ2-5; D: TRBD2; size: -; length: 16; V: TRBV29-1; DNA: TGCAGCGCATGGACTAGCGGGAGAGGATGGCAAGAGACCCAGTACTTC; CDR3: CSAWTSGRGWQETQYF
J: TRBJ2-7; D: -; size: -; length: 15; V: TRBV4-3; DNA: TGCGCCAGCAGCCAAGATACCCGGGTCTCCTACGAGCAGTACTTC; CDR3: CASSQDTRVSYEQYF
J: TRBJ2-7; D: TRBD1; size: -; length: 14; V: TRBV19; DNA: TGTGCCAGTAGTCCGACAGGGGTGGGCTACGAGCAGTACTTC; CDR3: CASSPTGVGYEQYF
J: TRBJ2-1; D: -; size: once; length: 14; V: TRBV11-2; DNA: TGTGCCAGCAGCTTAACGGGAGTCGACAATGAGCAGTTCTTC; CDR3: CASSLTGVDNEQFF
J: TRBJ2-1; D: -; size: once; length: 16; V: TRBV27; DNA: TGTGCCAGCAGTTCTAGCCCCGCCGGGTCCTACAATGAGCAGTTCTTC; CDR3: CASSSSPAGSYNEQFF
J: TRBJ2-1; D: -; size: -; length: 14; V: TRBV2; DNA: TGTGCCAGCAGTCTTAAAACGTACGCGGGTGAGCAGTTCTTC; CDR3: CASSLKTYAGEQFF
J: TRBJ2-1; D: -; size: once; length: 12; V: TRBV7-3; DNA: TGTGCCAGCAGCTTAGACTACAATGAGCAGTTCTTC; CDR3: CASSLDYNEQFF